This T cell receptor beta chain is drawn from a study of blood T cell repertoires in COVID-19. Study context: The United States, Italy and Spain provided the acute and convalescent COVID-19 samples. Sources were T cells, B-cell-depleted T cells, or PBMCs; the material itself was cDNA or gDNA.

As originally analysed: From reference gene primer amplification, estimates of nucleated cell counts were derived. The table came from immunoSEQ multiplex PCR; TCRdb's copy has only in-frame clones and leaves some out. V, J and clone size are those of that table, while D and trimming were read from the DNA. Of around 98,000 clones in the sample, about 80% are singletons; the top ten hold 24%. J was trimmed by 6 bases and V by 0 bases; bases with no gene match: 1. This CDR3 comprises 14 residues. Per germline, CDR1 GTSNPN and CDR2 SVGIG (reference sequence). Sequences were obtained from peripheral blood. This sequence originates from a man between 65 and 85 years old with acute or convalescent COVID-19. The rearrangement uses TRBV30 and TRBJ1-5, with 11 bases fitting TRBD1. The chain's CDR3 is CAWSVGTGGQPQHF. Here the CDR3 DNA reads TGTGCCTGGAGTGTAGGGACAGGGGGTCAGCCCCAGCATTTT. Full variable domain (rest looked up from reference TRBV30 and TRBJ1-5): SQTIHQWPATLVQPVGSPLSLECTVEGTSNPNLYWYRQAAGRGLQLLFYSVGIGQISSEVPQNLSASRPQDRQFILSSKKLLLSDSGFYLCAWSVGTGGQPQHFGDGTRLSIL.